This T cell receptor (beta chain) came from a study of response to subunit inactivated influenza vaccine. Study results and caveats: Every seasonal influenza vaccination brings in few new T cells, the authors suggested.

Via MiXCR, TCRdb re-called the RT-PCR reads, giving one row per CDR3 protein. In the table there are 150,000 to 200,000 distinct CDR3 sequences, around 9% of which are singletons. The V end lost 1 base, the J end lost 9 bases, and 10 bases lay between the germline ends. The CDR3 runs to 12 residues. Germline loops: CDR1 SQVTM, CDR2 ANQGSEA. Many counts were recorded for this clonotype. What it recognizes is unknown. Sequencing used non-naive T cells sorted from PBMCs, obtained on the day of vaccination. V gene TRBV29-1 combines with J gene TRBJ2-1; D gene ambiguous. The TCR comes from a man aged 50 or older who received an inactivated influenza vaccine. The CDR3 bases are TGCAGCGTTGAAGGGCGGATGGGTGAGCAGTTCTTC. Amino acid sequence: CSVEGRMGEQFF.